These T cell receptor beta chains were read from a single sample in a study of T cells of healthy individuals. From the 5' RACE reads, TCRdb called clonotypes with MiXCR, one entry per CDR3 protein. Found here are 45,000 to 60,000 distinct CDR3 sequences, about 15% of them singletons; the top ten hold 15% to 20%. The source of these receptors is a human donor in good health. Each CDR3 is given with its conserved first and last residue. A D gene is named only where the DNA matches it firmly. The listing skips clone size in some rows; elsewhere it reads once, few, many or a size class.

CDR3aa: CASRPTSGGTGELFF
CDR3nt: TGTGCCAGCAGACCGACTAGCGGTGGAACCGGGGAGCTGTTTTTT
d_gene: TRBD2
abundance: NA
j_gene: TRBJ2-2
v_gene: TRBV7-9

CDR3aa: CSVEVRGAETQYF
CDR3nt: TGCAGCGTTGAGGTGCGGGGGGCAGAGACCCAGTACTTC
d_gene: TRBD2
abundance: many
j_gene: TRBJ2-5
v_gene: TRBV29-1

CDR3aa: CASGTPSTDTQYF
CDR3nt: TGTGCCAGCGGGACTCCTAGCACAGATACGCAGTATTTT
d_gene: NA
abundance: few
j_gene: TRBJ2-3
v_gene: TRBV27

CDR3aa: CATSGLIAGPSYEQYF
CDR3nt: TGTGCCACCAGCGGACTGATAGCGGGTCCCTCCTACGAGCAGTACTTC
d_gene: TRBD2
abundance: NA
j_gene: TRBJ2-7
v_gene: TRBV15

CDR3aa: CATSGHGTFNQPQHF
CDR3nt: TGTGCCACCAGTGGTCACGGAACCTTCAATCAGCCCCAGCATTTT
d_gene: NA
abundance: few
j_gene: TRBJ1-5
v_gene: TRBV24-1

CDR3aa: CASIIDNSEAFF
CDR3nt: TGTGCCAGCATCATTGACAATTCTGAAGCTTTCTTT
d_gene: NA
abundance: NA
j_gene: TRBJ1-1
v_gene: TRBV7-9

CDR3aa: CASSLTANTGELFF
CDR3nt: TGTGCCAGCAGCTTAACGGCGAACACCGGGGAGCTGTTTTTT
d_gene: NA
abundance: NA
j_gene: TRBJ2-2
v_gene: TRBV7-2

CDR3aa: CASSQTRNTGELFF
CDR3nt: TGCGCCAGCAGCCAGACGAGGAACACCGGGGAGCTGTTTTTT
d_gene: NA
abundance: NA
j_gene: TRBJ2-2
v_gene: TRBV4-3

CDR3aa: CATRRTRTFVETQYF
CDR3nt: TGTGCCACTAGAAGGACTAGAACTTTTGTCGAGACCCAGTACTTC
d_gene: TRBD2
abundance: few
j_gene: TRBJ2-5
v_gene: TRBV2

CDR3aa: CSASADSGTVEKLFF
CDR3nt: TGCAGTGCTAGTGCCGATTCAGGGACTGTCGAAAAACTGTTTTTT
d_gene: NA
abundance: many
j_gene: TRBJ1-4
v_gene: TRBV20-1

CDR3aa: CASSQARAWANSPLHF
CDR3nt: TGCGCCAGCAGCCAAGCTAGGGCTTGGGCTAATTCACCCCTCCACTTT
d_gene: NA
abundance: few
j_gene: TRBJ1-6
v_gene: TRBV4-1

CDR3aa: CATSGEDRQRQYF
CDR3nt: TGTGCCACCAGCGGCGAGGACAGACAAAGGCAGTACTTC
d_gene: NA
abundance: few
j_gene: TRBJ2-7
v_gene: TRBV15

CDR3aa: CASSPIPDSEQYF
CDR3nt: TGTGCCAGCTCACCAATACCGGACTCCGAGCAGTACTTC
d_gene: NA
abundance: NA
j_gene: TRBJ2-7
v_gene: TRBV18

CDR3aa: CASSYGGGELFF
CDR3nt: TGTGCCAGCAGTTACGGAGGCGGGGAGCTGTTTTTT
d_gene: NA
abundance: NA
j_gene: TRBJ2-2
v_gene: TRBV6-6

CDR3aa: CASSRGTARPLHF
CDR3nt: TGCGCCAGCAGCCGTGGGACGGCAAGGCCCCTCCACTTT
d_gene: NA
abundance: many
j_gene: TRBJ1-6
v_gene: TRBV4-3

CDR3aa: CASKYGTAGELFF
CDR3nt: TGTGCCAGCAAGTATGGGACAGCCGGGGAGCTGTTTTTT
d_gene: TRBD1
abundance: many
j_gene: TRBJ2-2
v_gene: TRBV2

CDR3aa: CASSAGRTDTQYF
CDR3nt: TGTGCCAGCAGTGCCGGGAGGACAGATACGCAGTATTTT
d_gene: TRBD2
abundance: NA
j_gene: TRBJ2-3
v_gene: TRBV6-1

CDR3aa: CSARDRRTGGISYEQYF
CDR3nt: TGCAGTGCTAGAGATCGGAGGACAGGGGGAATATCTTACGAGCAGTACTTC
d_gene: TRBD1
abundance: once
j_gene: TRBJ2-7
v_gene: TRBV20-1

CDR3aa: CASSLWTVSSGNTIYF
CDR3nt: TGTGCCAGCAGCTTGTGGACAGTCAGCTCTGGAAACACCATATATTTT
d_gene: NA
abundance: NA
j_gene: TRBJ1-3
v_gene: TRBV7-2

CDR3aa: CASSLAGGIKTQYF
CDR3nt: TGTGCCAGCAGTTTAGCGGGAGGTATCAAGACCCAGTACTTC
d_gene: TRBD2
abundance: many
j_gene: TRBJ2-5
v_gene: TRBV6-2/TRBV6-3

CDR3aa: CASSTGTTGEQYF
CDR3nt: TGTGCCAGCAGCACCGGGACAACCGGCGAGCAGTACTTC
d_gene: NA
abundance: NA
j_gene: TRBJ2-7
v_gene: TRBV6-2/TRBV6-3

CDR3aa: CASREGAPGEQYF
CDR3nt: TGTGCCAGCAGGGAGGGGGCGCCGGGGGAGCAGTACTTC
d_gene: NA
abundance: few
j_gene: TRBJ2-7
v_gene: TRBV2

CDR3aa: CASKHAGTYNSPLHF
CDR3nt: TGTGCCAGCAAACACGCCGGGACCTATAATTCACCCCTCCACTTT
d_gene: NA
abundance: NA
j_gene: TRBJ1-6
v_gene: TRBV5-8